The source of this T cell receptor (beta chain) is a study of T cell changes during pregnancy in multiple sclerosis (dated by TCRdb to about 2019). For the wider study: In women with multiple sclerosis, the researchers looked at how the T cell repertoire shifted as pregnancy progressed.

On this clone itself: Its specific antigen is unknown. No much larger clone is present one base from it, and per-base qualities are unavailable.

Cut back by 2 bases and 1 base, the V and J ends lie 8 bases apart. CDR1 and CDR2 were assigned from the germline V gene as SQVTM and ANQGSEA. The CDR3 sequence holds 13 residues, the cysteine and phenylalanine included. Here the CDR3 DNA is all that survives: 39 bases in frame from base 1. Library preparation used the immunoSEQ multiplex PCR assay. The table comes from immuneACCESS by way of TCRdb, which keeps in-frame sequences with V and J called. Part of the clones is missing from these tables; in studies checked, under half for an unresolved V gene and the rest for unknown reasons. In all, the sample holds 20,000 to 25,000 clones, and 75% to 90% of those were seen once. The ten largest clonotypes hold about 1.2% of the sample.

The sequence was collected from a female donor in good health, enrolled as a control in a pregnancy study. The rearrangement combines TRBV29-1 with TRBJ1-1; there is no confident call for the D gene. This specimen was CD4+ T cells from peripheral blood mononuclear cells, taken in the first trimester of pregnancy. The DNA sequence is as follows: TGCAGCGTTGAAAGTGCGGGGAACACTGAAGCTTTCTTT. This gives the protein CSVESAGNTEAFF.